This entry lists 22 T cell receptor beta chains sequenced from one sample in a study of T cell repertoires in cytomegalovirus infection. In TCRdb, the reads were re-called with MiXCR into one record per CDR3 protein. The data contain approximately 89,000 distinct CDR3 sequences, approximately 30% of them singletons. No antigen has been identified for these receptors. Sequencing used CD8+ T cells from cultured PBMCs, obtained from culture after CMV antigen stimulation. These receptors came from a human donor in good health (CMV status not recorded). Some clones in this sample may be carry-over from other donors' samples.

This clonotype was counted ten times or more. The chain has TRBV6-2 or TRBV6-3 and TRBJ2-1; 7 bases are a match to TRBD2. Germline-derived CDR1 and CDR2 are MNHEY and SVGEGT. This CDR3 contains 15 residues. Trimming took 7 bases from V and 2 from J; bases not matched to a gene: 8. CDR3 loop: CASTPLGLAYNEQFF. The CDR3 DNA reads TGTGCCAGCACCCCCCTCGGACTAGCCTACAATGAGCAGTTCTTC.

This clonotype has ten or more counts. The chain is built from TRBV7-2 and TRBJ1-4; the D gene is possibly TRBD1 (5 bases). The V and J ends lost 6 bases and 7 bases respectively, with 21 bases between them. Germline V gives CDR1 SGHTA, CDR2 FQGNSA. There are 16 residues in the CDR3. DNA of the CDR3: TGTGCCAGCAGTTCGTCGAGGGGAGCTCTTGGTGAAAAACTGTTTTTT. Its protein product is CASSSSRGALGEKLFF.

This clonotype has a handful of counts. The rearrangement links TRBV12-3 or TRBV12-4 to TRBJ2-5; no clear D gene. V lost 3 bases and J lost 5, with 7 bases in between. The CDR3 has 12 amino acids. In nucleotides, the CDR3 is TGTGCCAGCAGTTTGGGTTTTGAGACCCAGTACTTC. Protein: CASSLGFETQYF.

This clonotype has just a few counts. This rearrangement joins TRBV15 to TRBJ2-5; D is ambiguous. The CDR3 runs 15 residues. Per the germline V gene, CDR1 is LNHNV and CDR2 is YYDKDF (reference sequence). Trimming left V 11 bases short and J 4 bases short, with 23 bases between. The CDR3 region is CAPQRRVRRRETQYF. For the CDR3, the DNA is TGTGCCCCCCAACGTCGGGTCAGAAGGAGAGAGACCCAGTACTTC.

This clonotype came up a few times. The rearrangement joins TRBV28 to TRBJ1-1; 8 nucleotides agree with TRBD1. There are 15 residues in the CDR3. Germline CDR1 MDHEN, CDR2 SYDVKM. The V gene end was trimmed by 5 bases and the J gene end by 1 base; junction bases not matched to a gene: 6. This chain's CDR3 is CASSPGTGPNTEAFF. CDR3 coding DNA: TGTGCCAGCAGTCCCGGGACAGGACCGAACACTGAAGCTTTCTTT.

This clonotype was seen a handful of times. This rearrangement joins TRBV2 to TRBJ1-1, with TRBD1 as a possible D gene (6 bases). V was clipped by 10 bases and J by 0 bases, with 15 bases between them. The CDR3 totals 14 residues. CDR1 and CDR2 (germline): SNHLY, FYNNEI. CDR3 sequence: CATCQQGMNTEAFF. The CDR3 DNA follows: TGTGCCACCTGCCAACAGGGCATGAACACTGAAGCTTTCTTT.

This chain links TRBV7-9 with TRBJ1-6; 7 nucleotides match TRBD1. This CDR3 spans 14 amino acids. From germline, CDR1 is SEHNR and CDR2 FQNEAQ (reference sequence). V trimming: 4 bases; J trimming: 7 bases; junction bases outside the gene matches: 4. The CDR3 coding sequence is TGTGCCAGCAGCTCACAGGGGTACAATTCACCCCTCCACTTT. This sequence encodes CASSSQGYNSPLHF.

This clonotype was seen more than once but under ten times. The chain has TRBV12-3 or TRBV12-4 and TRBJ1-1; D not resolved. The CDR3 covers 15 residues. V lost 5 bases, J lost 4 bases, and 17 bases lay in between. The chain's CDR3 is CASSPPAGLSTEAFF. CDR3 in DNA: TGTGCCAGCAGTCCACCGGCGGGGTTAAGCACTGAAGCTTTCTTT.

The V gene is TRBV4-1, the J gene TRBJ2-1, with 12 positions matching TRBD2. Germline V gene lookup returns CDR1 MGHRA and CDR2 YSYEKL. This CDR3 is 17 amino acids long. V gave up 2 bases and J gave up 4 bases; unmatched junction bases: 6. In DNA form, the CDR3 reads TGCGCCAGCAGCCAAAAGCTAGCGGGGGGGCTGTACAATGAGCAGTTCTTC. It is translated as CASSQKLAGGLYNEQFF.

This clonotype was counted only a few times. Its ends do not fully match the called genes, so a read error is possible. The CDR3 DNA sequence: TGTGCGGGGGATAACAATGAGCAGTTCTTC. As protein: CAGDNNEQFF. J is TRBJ2-1 and V is TRBV20-1; TRBD2 matches 7 bases. Germline CDR1 and CDR2: DFQATT and SNEGSKA (reference sequence). The CDR3 runs 10 residues.

This clonotype came up a few times. The chain has TRBV6-1 and TRBJ2-5, with 9 bases matching TRBD2. The CDR3 totals 15 residues. Germline values: CDR1 MNHNS, CDR2 SASEGT. The ends lost 5 bases at V and 1 base at J; junction bases unmatched: 5. CDR3 amino acids: CASSLTSGFQETQYF. The CDR3 region has the DNA TGTGCCAGCAGTTTAACTAGCGGGTTCCAAGAGACCCAGTACTTC.

For this clonotype: One end of the junction does not line up with germline, which may come from a read error. The chain couples TRBV3-1 to TRBJ1-1; D not resolved. Per germline, CDR1 LGHDT and CDR2 YNNKEL (reference sequence). CDR3 length: 12 amino acids. This chain's CDR3 is CASSQAQKASVF. CDR3 bases: TGTGCCAGCAGCCAAGCACAGAAAGCCAGTGTCTTT.

The CDR3 loop is CASSTLSTGVVQPQHF. CDR3 sequence (DNA): TGTGCCAGTAGTACCCTCTCGACAGGGGTCGTTCAGCCCCAGCATTTT. V and J are TRBV19 and TRBJ1-5, with 8 bases identical to TRBD1. J lost 6 bases, V lost 4 bases, and 11 bases had no gene match. Germline lookup yields CDR1 LNHDA and CDR2 SQIVND (reference sequence). CDR3 length: 16 amino acids.

The chain uses TRBV7-3 and TRBJ2-7; D may be TRBD2 (5 bases). The CDR3 spans 12 residues. Looked up from germline, CDR1 is SGHTA and CDR2 is FQGTGA. The V and J ends lost 1 base and 6 bases respectively, with 7 bases between them. CDR3 amino acids: CASSLNGIEQYF. The CDR3, as DNA: TGTGCCAGCAGCTTAAACGGGATCGAGCAGTACTTC.

This sequence joins TRBV12-3 or TRBV12-4 and TRBJ2-5; possibly TRBD1 for D (6 bases). This CDR3 contains 14 residues. V lost 8 bases, J lost 2 bases, and 15 bases lay in between. As DNA, the CDR3 is TGTGCCAGCGGAAGGGACACCATTCAAGAGACCCAGTACTTC. Protein sequence: CASGRDTIQETQYF.

This clonotype was picked up a small number of times. This chain connects TRBV12-3 or TRBV12-4 to TRBJ2-1; maybe TRBD1 (6 bases). The CDR3 covers 14 residues. Trimming removed 7 bases at V and 5 bases at J, with 15 bases between. CDR3: CASTHSSGDNEQFF. CDR3 bases: TGTGCCAGCACCCATAGCTCAGGGGACAATGAGCAGTTCTTC.

V usage is TRBV2 and J usage is TRBJ2-5; possibly TRBD1 for D (6 bases). The germline gives CDR1 SNHLY, CDR2 FYNNEI. With 1 base removed from V and 5 bases from J, the gap between germline ends came to 14 bases. CDR3 length equals 15 residues. The CDR3 spells CASSEGTPRGETQYF. The CDR3 DNA sequence: TGTGCCAGCAGTGAAGGGACCCCTAGGGGGGAGACCCAGTACTTC.

V is TRBV7-2 and J is TRBJ1-4, with D unresolved. Between the trimmed V and J ends, which lost 3 bases and 8 bases, there was a span of 13 bases. Per germline, CDR1 SGHTA and CDR2 FQGNSA. This CDR3 region has 14 residues. The CDR3 here is CASSLGIGKEKLFF. The CDR3 region has the DNA TGTGCCAGCAGCTTGGGCATAGGGAAAGAAAAACTGTTTTTT.

The rearrangement uses TRBV4-1 and TRBJ1-2; TRBD1 might be the D (5 bases). Deletions cut 1 base from V and 6 bases from J, with 12 bases between. The germline V gene encodes CDR1 MGHRA and CDR2 YSYEKL. The CDR3 runs to 14 residues. In nucleotides, the CDR3 is TGCGCCAGCAGCCAAGTTGGGGGGGAAGATGGCTACACCTTC. Translation: CASSQVGGEDGYTF.

The gene calls are TRBV20-1 and TRBJ2-1; D possibly corresponds to TRBD2 (9 bases). The germline gives CDR1 DFQATT, CDR2 SNEGSKA (reference sequence). V lost 1 base, J lost 0 bases, and 28 bases lay in between. This CDR3 comprises 21 residues. The CDR3, as DNA: TGCAGTGCTAGAGGAATACAGGGGGTCGAAGCGGGGGGCCACTCCTACAATGAGCAGTTCTTC. Protein: CSARGIQGVEAGGHSYNEQFF.

The chain uses TRBV19 and TRBJ1-2; D gene ambiguous. Trimming shortened V by 5 bases and J by 1 base, and 11 bases separated the two germline ends. The CDR3 extends over 14 amino acids. Germline values: CDR1 LNHDA, CDR2 SQIVND (reference sequence). The CDR3 loop reads CASSRRESNYGYTF. CDR3 DNA: TGTGCCAGTAGTCGGCGGGAGAGTAACTATGGCTACACCTTC.

The chain is built from TRBV10-3 and TRBJ2-3; possibly TRBD1 for D (6 bases). The CDR3 extends over 12 amino acids. V shed 10 bases and J shed 4 bases, with 12 bases lying between them. In germline, CDR1 is ENHRY, CDR2 SYGVKD. For the CDR3, the DNA is TGTGCCACTTACCCAGGGGCAGATACGCAGTATTTT. Translation gives CATYPGADTQYF.